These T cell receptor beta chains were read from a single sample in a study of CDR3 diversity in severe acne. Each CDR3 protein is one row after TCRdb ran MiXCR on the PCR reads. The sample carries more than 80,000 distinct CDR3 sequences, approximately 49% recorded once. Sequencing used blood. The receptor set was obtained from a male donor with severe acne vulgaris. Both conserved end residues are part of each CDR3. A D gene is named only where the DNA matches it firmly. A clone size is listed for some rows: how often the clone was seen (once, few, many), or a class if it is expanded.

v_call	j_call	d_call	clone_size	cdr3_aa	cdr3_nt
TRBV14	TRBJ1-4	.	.	CASSQGYGELFF	TGTGCCAGCAGCCAAGGGTACGGGGAACTGTTTTTT
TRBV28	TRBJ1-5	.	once	CASSLGENQPQHF	TGTGCCAGCAGTTTAGGGGAAAATCAGCCCCAGCATTTT
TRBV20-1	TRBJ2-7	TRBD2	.	CSARNRLAGSSYEQYF	TGCAGTGCTCGTAATCGACTAGCGGGAAGCTCCTACGAGCAGTACTTC
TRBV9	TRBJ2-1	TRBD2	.	CASSGGGTSGTSYNEQFF	TGTGCCAGCAGCGGGGGAGGGACTAGCGGGACCTCTTACAATGAGCAGTTCTTC
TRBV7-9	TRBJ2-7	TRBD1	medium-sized	CASSSGQGPYEQYF	TGTGCCAGCAGCTCGGGACAGGGTCCCTACGAGCAGTACTTC
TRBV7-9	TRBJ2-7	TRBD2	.	CASSLGPSGRSYEQYF	TGTGCCAGCAGCTTAGGGCCTAGCGGGAGATCCTACGAGCAGTACTTC
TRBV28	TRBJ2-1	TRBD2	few	CAILGGSLNEQFF	TGTGCCATCCTGGGCGGGAGTTTGAATGAGCAGTTCTTC
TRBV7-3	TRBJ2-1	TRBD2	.	CASSQGTSSRNEQFF	TGTGCCAGCAGCCAAGGGACTAGCTCCAGGAATGAGCAGTTCTTC
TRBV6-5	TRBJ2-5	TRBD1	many	CASSTTGGQETQYF	TGTGCCAGCAGTACAACAGGGGGACAAGAGACCCAGTACTTC
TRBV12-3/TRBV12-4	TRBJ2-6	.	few	CASTPGANVLTF	TGTGCCAGCACACCTGGGGCCAACGTCCTGACTTTC
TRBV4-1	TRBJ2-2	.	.	CASSRAGTGELFF	TGCGCCAGCAGCCGGGCGGGGACCGGGGAGCTGTTTTTT
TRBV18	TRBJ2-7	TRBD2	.	CAGSQAGTSGRAPYEQYF	TGTGCTGGCTCACAGGCGGGGACTAGCGGGAGGGCCCCCTACGAGCAGTACTTC
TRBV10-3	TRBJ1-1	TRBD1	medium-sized	CAIIPGQGAGTEAFF	TGTGCCATCATTCCGGGACAGGGGGCGGGGACTGAAGCTTTCTTT
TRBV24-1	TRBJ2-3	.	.	CATSETGGGDTQYF	TGTGCCACCAGTGAAACAGGGGGAGGGGATACGCAGTATTTT
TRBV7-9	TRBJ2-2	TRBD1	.	CASSSGGRTGATGLAGELFF	TGTGCCAGCAGCTCCGGGGGGCGGACAGGGGCGACGGGCCTAGCCGGGGAGCTGTTTTTT
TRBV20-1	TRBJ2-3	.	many	CSARSRKWTDTQYF	TGCAGTGCTAGGTCGAGGAAGTGGACAGATACGCAGTATTTT
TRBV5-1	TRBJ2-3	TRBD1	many	CASSASGQHTDTQYF	TGCGCCAGCAGCGCATCGGGACAGCACACAGATACGCAGTATTTT
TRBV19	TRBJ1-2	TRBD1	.	CASSMAETGYGYTF	TGTGCCAGTAGTATGGCCGAGACAGGGTACGGCTACACCTTC
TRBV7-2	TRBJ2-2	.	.	CASRVAENTGELFF	TGTGCCAGCAGGGTGGCGGAAAACACCGGGGAGCTGTTTTTT
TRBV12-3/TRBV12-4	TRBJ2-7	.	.	CASGLDGRVYEQYF	TGTGCCAGCGGTTTAGATGGCAGGGTCTACGAGCAGTACTTC